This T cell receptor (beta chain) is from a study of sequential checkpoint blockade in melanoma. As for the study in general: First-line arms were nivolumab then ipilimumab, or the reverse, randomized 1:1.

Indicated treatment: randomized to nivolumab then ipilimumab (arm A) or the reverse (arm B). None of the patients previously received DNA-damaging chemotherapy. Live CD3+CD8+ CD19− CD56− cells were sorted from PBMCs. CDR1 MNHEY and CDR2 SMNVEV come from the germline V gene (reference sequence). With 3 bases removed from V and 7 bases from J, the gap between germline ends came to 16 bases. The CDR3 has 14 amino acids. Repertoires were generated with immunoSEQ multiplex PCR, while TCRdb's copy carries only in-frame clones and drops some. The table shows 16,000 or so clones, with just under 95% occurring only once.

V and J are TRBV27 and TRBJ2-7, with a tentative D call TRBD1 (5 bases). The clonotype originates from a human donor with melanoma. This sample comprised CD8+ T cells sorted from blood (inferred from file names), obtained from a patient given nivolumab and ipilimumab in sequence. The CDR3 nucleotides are TGTGCCAGCAGTTTGGTGTCAGGGCATTATGAGCAGTACGTC. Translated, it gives CASSLVSGHYEQYV.